The 26 T cell receptor beta chains in this list originate from one sample, sequenced in a study of OX40 agonist ivuxolimab in advanced cancers. Produced via immunoSEQ multiplex PCR; TCRdb's table is partial and in-frame only. Of 57,000 or so clones in the sample, around 84% were seen once. The starting material was CD4+ or CD8+ T cells sorted from blood, obtained in a trial of the OX40 agonist ivuxolimab. All receptors derive from an adult with an advanced solid tumor such as melanoma, head and neck, liver or kidney cancer.

The DNA for the CDR3 is TGTGCCAGCAGCCAAGATTATGTCGGCGAATATAGCAATCAGCCCCAGCATTTT. Its translation: CASSQDYVGEYSNQPQHF. The gene calls are TRBV4-2 and TRBJ1-5, with unresolved D. Between the trimmed V and J ends, which lost 0 bases and 0 bases, there was a span of 15 bases. CDR3 length: 18 residues. The germline CDR1 and CDR2 sequences are LGHNA and YNFKEQ.

This CDR3 is CASTKSGAGTEAFF. The CDR3 nucleotides read TGTGCCAGCACCAAATCAGGGGCGGGCACTGAAGCTTTCTTT. The gene calls are TRBV7-9 and TRBJ1-1; a possible D gene is TRBD1 (6 bases). The CDR3 length is 14 residues. The V gene lost 7 bases and the J gene lost 4 bases, with 16 bases spanning the gap. Germline V lookup: CDR1 SEHNR, CDR2 FQNEAQ (reference sequence).

The V and J genes are TRBV11-2 and TRBJ2-3; D is uncertain. In germline, CDR1 is SGHAT, CDR2 FQNNGV. The V end was cut by 3 bases, the J end by 5 bases, with 12 bases between. The CDR3 covers 14 residues. This CDR3 reads CASSLDGPGDTQYF. The CDR3 nucleotides read TGTGCCAGCAGCTTGGACGGGCCCGGAGATACGCAGTATTTT.

In DNA, the CDR3 is TGTGCCAGCAGGTGGACAGGGGGCGGTAACACTGAAGCTTTCTTT. The encoded protein is CASRWTGGGNTEAFF. The rearrangement joins TRBV7-9 to TRBJ1-1; 11 positions match TRBD1. Germline CDR1 reads SEHNR; CDR2 reads FQNEAQ (reference sequence). The CDR3 runs 15 residues. V shed 6 bases and J 2 bases; nucleotides not matched to a gene: 5. Full variable domain (outside the CDR3, taken from reference TRBV7-9 and TRBJ1-1): DTGVSQNPRHKITKRGQNVTFRCDPISEHNRLYWYRQTLGQGPEFLTYFQNEAQLEKSRLLSDRFSAERPKGSFSTLEIQRTEQGDSAMYLCASRWTGGGNTEAFFGQGTRLTVV.

This clone came up once. This chain links TRBV28 with TRBJ1-5; no reliable D call. Per germline, CDR1 MDHEN and CDR2 SYDVKM. The CDR3 runs 14 residues. V was pared by 3 bases and J by 0 bases, with 6 bases between. The CDR3 DNA is TGTGCCAGCAGTTTGGAAGTTAGCAATCAGCCCCAGCATTTT. This encodes CASSLEVSNQPQHF.

This chain uses TRBV12-5 with TRBJ2-1; the D gene is possibly TRBD2 (6 bases). The CDR3 extends over 14 amino acids. V was trimmed by 5 bases and J by 4 bases, leaving 12 bases between them. CDR1 and CDR2 from the germline V gene are LGHNT and FRNRAP. CDR3 amino acids: CASGAGPVYNEQFF. The CDR3 nucleotides read TGTGCTAGTGGTGCGGGACCGGTATACAATGAGCAGTTCTTC.

This rearrangement joins TRBV27 to TRBJ2-1; D remains ambiguous. The CDR3 covers 12 residues. Looked up from germline, CDR1 is MNHEY and CDR2 is SMNVEV (reference sequence). Trimming removed 3 bases from V and 0 bases from J, with 0 bases in between. The CDR3 nucleotides are TGTGCCAGCAGTTTCTCCTACAATGAGCAGTTCTTC. It specifies CASSFSYNEQFF.

The genes are TRBV5-4 and TRBJ1-2; perhaps TRBD1 as D (5 bases). The V and J ends lost 1 base and 9 bases respectively, with 13 bases between them. Germline CDR1 is SGHNT and CDR2 is YYREEE (reference sequence). CDR3 length: 13 residues. The CDR3, as DNA: TGTGCCAGCAGCTTGACGGGGGATCGGAGCTACACCTTC. It encodes CASSLTGDRSYTF.

This clone was recorded once. The CDR3 coding sequence is TGCGCCAGCAGCCTCGCTAGCGGGAGCCAAGAGACCCAGTACTTC. This sequence encodes CASSLASGSQETQYF. The V gene is TRBV5-1, the J gene TRBJ2-5, with 10 bases matching TRBD2. The germline gives CDR1 SGHRS, CDR2 YFSETQ. J was trimmed by 1 base and V by 4 bases; bases with no gene match: 4. The CDR3 is 15 amino acids.

The chain has TRBV2 and TRBJ2-7, with D perhaps matching TRBD1 (6 bases). The CDR3 extends over 17 amino acids. The V end lost 4 bases, the J end lost 2 bases, and 21 bases lay between the germline ends. Germline CDR1 SNHLY, CDR2 FYNNEI. The CDR3 DNA reads TGTGCCAGCAGTGCAACAGGGTTGGAGGCCCTTGCCTACGAGCAGTACTTC. Translated: CASSATGLEALAYEQYF.

This clone is deemed medium-sized (0.01 to 0.1%). The chain joins TRBV5-4 to TRBJ2-1, with 12 bases that match TRBD1. The CDR3 is 14 amino acids. In germline, CDR1 is SGHNT, CDR2 YYREEE (reference sequence). With 3 bases clipped from V and 8 bases from J, the junction kept 3 bases outside the gene matches. This CDR3 is CASSWGQGAYEQFF. CDR3 DNA sequence: TGTGCCAGCAGCTGGGGACAGGGGGCCTATGAGCAGTTCTTC.

The CDR3 reads CASRQGGDEQFF. CDR3 coding DNA: TGTGCCAGCAGACAAGGGGGAGATGAGCAGTTCTTC. This chain connects TRBV13 to TRBJ2-1; weak D call: TRBD1 (6 bases). The CDR3 totals 12 residues. Germline assignment: CDR1 PRHDT and CDR2 FYEKMQ (reference sequence). V was pared by 6 bases and J by 8 bases, with 11 bases between. Together with reference TRBV13 and TRBJ2-1, the CDR3 gives the full variable domain: AAGVIQSPRHLIKEKRETATLKCYPIPRHDTVYWYQQGPGQDPQFLISFYEKMQSDKGSIPDRFSAQQFSDYHSELNMSSLELGDSALYFCASRQGGDEQFFGPGTRLTVL.

The V gene is TRBV28, the J gene TRBJ2-7, with 13 bases identical to TRBD2. V was clipped by 4 bases and J by 12 bases; unmatched bases: 9. Germline V gene sequence: CDR1 MDHEN, CDR2 SYDVKM. This CDR3 is built from 14 residues. CDR3 nucleotides: TGTGCCAGCAGTTCGGGACTAGCGGGGCGCGGAGTGTACTTC. The encoded protein is CASSSGLAGRGVYF.

This CDR3 is CASSRGHTSGQETQYF. The CDR3 DNA reads as TGTGCCAGCAGTCGAGGACATACTAGCGGACAAGAGACCCAGTACTTC. This chain joins TRBV25-1 and TRBJ2-5; 8 bases fit TRBD2. V lost 5 bases, J lost 2 bases, and 10 bases stayed unmatched. The V gene's germline CDR1 is MGHDK and CDR2 SYGVNS. This CDR3 region has 16 residues.

The CDR3 DNA is TGTGCCACCATCCGATCCCGGGGGGGTGTCACAGATACGCAGTATTTT. It specifies CATIRSRGGVTDTQYF. The genes are TRBV10-3 and TRBJ2-3, with 8 nucleotides matching TRBD2. Trimming removed 10 bases from V and 2 bases from J; junction bases left unmatched: 14. The CDR3 contains 16 residues. Germline V gene lookup returns CDR1 ENHRY and CDR2 SYGVKD.

The chain joins TRBV2 to TRBJ2-1; weak D call: TRBD2 (6 bases). The germline gives CDR1 SNHLY, CDR2 FYNNEI. CDR3 length: 11 amino acids. V was cut by 6 bases and J by 8 bases, with 8 bases left in between. The CDR3 bases are TGTGCCAGCAGCCGGGGGTATGAGCAGTTCTTC. Its protein product is CASSRGYEQFF.

CDR3 coding DNA: TGTGCCACCAGCAGAGATAGGCAAAACTCTGGGGCCAACGTCCTGACTTTC. This codes for CATSRDRQNSGANVLTF. The V and J genes are TRBV15 and TRBJ2-6; no firm D call. This CDR3 contains 17 residues. V lost 0 bases to trimming and J lost 0 bases, with 9 bases between them. The germline V gene has CDR1 LNHNV and CDR2 YYDKDF (reference sequence).

The rearrangement links TRBV19 to TRBJ2-1, with a weak D call TRBD1 (6 bases). V lost 4 bases and J 4 bases, leaving 14 bases between the germline ends. This CDR3 has 15 amino acids. Germline assignment: CDR1 LNHDA and CDR2 SQIVND (reference sequence). Here the CDR3 DNA reads TGTGCCAGTAGTACGGACCGGGACAAATACAATGAGCAGTTCTTC. Translated: CASSTDRDKYNEQFF. Supplemented by reference TRBV19 and TRBJ2-1, the full variable domain reads DGGITQSPKYLFRKEGQNVTLSCEQNLNHDAMYWYRQDPGQGLRLIYYSQIVNDFQKGDIAEGYSVSREKKESFPLTVTSAQKNPTAFYLCASSTDRDKYNEQFFGPGTRLTVL.

V gene TRBV28 combines with J gene TRBJ2-3, with D maybe TRBD1 (6 bases). Trimming removed 5 bases from V and 0 bases from J, with 15 bases in between. The CDR3 is 16 residues long. CDR1 and CDR2 (germline): MDHEN, SYDVKM. CDR3 residues: CASSTQTGASTDTQYF. In DNA, the CDR3 is TGTGCCAGCAGTACCCAGACAGGCGCTAGCACAGATACGCAGTATTTT.

This clone was seen only once. This specimen includes other DNA sequences encoding the same CDR3. The chain has TRBV27 and TRBJ1-5; D gene unclear. The CDR3 has 14 amino acids. V was pared by 1 base and J by 4 bases, with 8 bases between. Germline CDR1 reads MNHEY; CDR2 reads SMNVEV (reference sequence). Here the CDR3 reads CASSLFGLNQPQHF. DNA of the CDR3: TGTGCCAGCAGTTTATTCGGACTGAATCAGCCCCAGCATTTT.

In DNA, the CDR3 is TGCGCCAGCAGTGTTAGCTTGGGCAGGGTGACCTACGAGCAGTACTTC. The encoded protein is CASSVSLGRVTYEQYF. J is TRBJ2-7 and V is TRBV10-2; perhaps TRBD1 as D (5 bases). CDR3 length equals 16 residues. CDR1 WSHSY and CDR2 SAAADI come from the germline V gene. Trimming took off 4 bases at V and 2 bases at J, with 18 bases between the two ends.

The chain joins TRBV7-3 to TRBJ2-2, with D possibly matching TRBD2 (7 bases). CDR1 is SGHTA, CDR2 FQGTGA, per germline. The CDR3 has 14 amino acids. The V end lost 5 bases, the J end lost 6 bases, and 13 bases lay between the germline ends. In nucleotides, the CDR3 is TGTGCCAGCAGCCCCTGGGGGGGGCCCGGGGAGCTGTTTTTT. Its protein is CASSPWGGPGELFF.

This chain connects TRBV25-1 to TRBJ1-2; perhaps TRBD1 as D (5 bases). Germline CDR1 MGHDK, CDR2 SYGVNS. The CDR3 is made up of 14 amino acids. The V end lost 4 bases, the J end lost 2 bases, and 11 bases lay between the germline ends. The CDR3 nucleotides read TGTGCCAGCAGTGCACCGGGACGGAACTATGGCTACACCTTC. Its protein product is CASSAPGRNYGYTF.

This rearrangement joins TRBV18 to TRBJ2-5; 8 bases line up with TRBD1. The CDR3 contains 16 residues. The V gene's germline CDR1 is KGHSH and CDR2 LQKENI. With 3 bases clipped from V and 5 bases from J, the junction kept 11 bases outside the gene matches. CDR3 DNA: TGTGCCAGCTCACCGAGGGACAGGAGCCCTCCCGAGACCCAGTACTTC. Its translation: CASSPRDRSPPETQYF.

This chain joins TRBV15 and TRBJ2-1; D could derive from TRBD1 or TRBD2 (5 bases each). Germline V gene lookup returns CDR1 LNHNV and CDR2 YYDKDF (reference sequence). With 3 bases removed from V and 6 bases from J, the gap between germline ends came to 21 bases. This CDR3 contains 17 residues. The CDR3 coding sequence is TGTGCCACCAGCAGGAGGGGCCTCACCGGATCTCTCAATGAGCAGTTCTTC. It codes for CATSRRGLTGSLNEQFF.

This clone was observed a single time. CDR3 in amino acids: CASSLSSGNYGYTF. Here the CDR3 DNA reads TGTGCCAGCAGCTTGTCTTCAGGGAACTATGGCTACACCTTC. The chain couples TRBV5-4 to TRBJ1-2; possible D gene TRBD1, 5 bases. Germline V lookup: CDR1 SGHNT, CDR2 YYREEE (reference sequence). The V gene lost 1 base and the J gene lost 2 bases, with 9 bases spanning the gap. CDR3 size: 14 residues.